These 8 T cell receptor beta chains share one sample of origin, sequenced in a study of OX40 agonist ivuxolimab in advanced cancers. This table comes from immunoSEQ multiplex PCR, and its TCRdb copy is limited to in-frame clones, with some not included. Altogether approximately 77,000 clones are present, 90% to 95% being singletons, with the ten largest covering approximately 0.32%. This sample comprised CD4+ or CD8+ T cells sorted from blood, obtained in a trial of the OX40 agonist ivuxolimab. These receptors all come from an adult with an advanced solid tumor such as melanoma, head and neck, liver or kidney cancer.

On this clone itself: Germline and junction disagree at one end, which may indicate a read error. This chain connects TRBV11-3 to TRBJ2-3; D gene uncertain. The CDR3 is 14 residues long. Germline-derived CDR1 and CDR2 are SGHNT and YENEEA. CDR3 region: CASRLGGSTDTQYF. The CDR3 nucleotides are TGTGCCAGCAGATTAGGCGGTAGCACAGATACGCAGTATTTT.

The chain couples TRBV18 to TRBJ1-5, with a weak D call TRBD1 (6 bases). Germline loops: CDR1 KGHSH, CDR2 LQKENI. This CDR3 contains 15 residues. The V end was cut by 0 bases, the J end by 10 bases, with 16 bases between. For the CDR3, the DNA is TGTGCCAGCTCACCACCGGGGGCGGCGATCTCACCCCAGCATTTT. Protein product: CASSPPGAAISPQHF.

V is TRBV4-3 and J is TRBJ2-1, with 15 bases matching TRBD2. The CDR3 extends over 21 amino acids. In germline, CDR1 is LGHNA, CDR2 YSLEER. The trim removed 0 bases at V and 3 bases at J, leaving 12 bases unmatched. CDR3 protein: CASSQEKPLGGLAGGYNEQFF. The CDR3 DNA follows: TGCGCCAGCAGCCAAGAGAAGCCCCTCGGGGGACTAGCGGGAGGCTACAATGAGCAGTTCTTC.

The V gene is TRBV5-1, the J gene TRBJ2-5; TRBD2 matches at 9 bases. The CDR3 sequence is 14 residues long. Germline V gene data show CDR1 as SGHRS and CDR2 as YFSETQ. The junction had 5 bases not matched to a gene; V was cut back by 6 bases and J by 2 bases. CDR3 nucleotides: TGCGCCAGCAAGGTAGCGGGGGAACAAGAGACCCAGTACTTC. Residues: CASKVAGEQETQYF.

This sequence joins TRBV6-5 and TRBJ1-1, with D maybe TRBD1 (5 bases). Germline CDR1 reads MNHEY; CDR2 reads SVGAGI. The V gene lost 2 bases and the J gene lost 0 bases, with 7 bases spanning the gap. This CDR3 contains 14 residues. CDR3 amino acids: CASSYGTVNTEAFF. DNA of the CDR3: TGTGCCAGCAGTTACGGGACGGTGAACACTGAAGCTTTCTTT.

V usage is TRBV5-1 and J usage is TRBJ2-1; TRBD1 or TRBD2 may be the D gene (5 bases each). This CDR3 spans 17 amino acids. Germline V gene data show CDR1 as SGHRS and CDR2 as YFSETQ. V was cut by 4 bases and J by 6 bases, with 23 bases left in between. The CDR3 protein is CASSPGGSSPGRNEQFF. CDR3 sequence (DNA): TGCGCCAGCAGCCCGGGTGGGTCTAGCCCGGGGCGCAATGAGCAGTTCTTC. The full variable domain, completed using reference TRBV5-1 and TRBJ2-1, is KAGVTQTPRYLIKTRGQQVTLSCSPISGHRSVSWYQQTPGQGLQFLFEYFSETQRNKGNFPGRFSGRQFSNSRSEMNVSTLELGDSALYLCASSPGGSSPGRNEQFFGPGTRLTVL.

This chain links TRBV15 with TRBJ1-4, with 10 nucleotides matching TRBD1. V gave up 6 bases and J gave up 6 bases; unmatched junction bases: 1. This CDR3 is built from 13 residues. Germline values: CDR1 LNHNV, CDR2 YYDKDF (reference sequence). CDR3 in DNA: TGTGCCACCAGTGGGACAGGGGATGAAAAACTGTTTTTT. Protein: CATSGTGDEKLFF.

The J gene is TRBJ2-3, the V gene TRBV6-1, with D hard to call. There are 13 residues in the CDR3. V was trimmed by 3 bases and J by 5 bases, leaving 9 bases between them. Germline values: CDR1 MNHNS, CDR2 SASEGT. The CDR3 is CASSDSPVDTQYF. The CDR3 nucleotides read TGTGCCAGCAGTGACTCCCCGGTAGATACGCAGTATTTT.